This TCR beta chain was sequenced for a study of radiotherapy plus CTLA-4 blockade in lung cancer. Background on the study: Overall, 15% to 20% of patients showed an objective response, while approximately 30% attained disease control.

Findings and caveats of the study: Tumor-derived TCR clones expanded in blood after radiotherapy plus ipilimumab.

With regard to this clone: Its target is unknown.

The CDR3 runs to 16 residues. Germline V gene lookup returns CDR1 SGHNT and CDR2 YYREEE (reference sequence). Trimming at V came to 6 bases and at J to 4 bases, leaving 15 bases not matched to a gene. Sequencing was performed with immunoSEQ multiplex PCR; in TCRdb, only in-frame clones are kept and a portion is missing. The table lists 35,000 to 50,000 clones, approximately 73% of them singletons. The origin of this receptor is a human donor with non-small cell lung cancer who had a complete response to radiotherapy plus ipilimumab. The V gene is TRBV5-4, the J gene TRBJ1-1; 7 bases align to TRBD1. The source was peripheral blood, collected from a patient treated with radiotherapy plus ipilimumab. CDR3 sequence: CASTPSKDRAFTEAFF. In DNA form, the CDR3 reads TGTGCCAGCACCCCTTCTAAAGACAGGGCGTTCACTGAAGCTTTCTTT. The whole variable domain, filled in from reference TRBV5-4 and TRBJ1-1, reads ETGVTQSPTHLIKTRGQQVTLRCSSQSGHNTVSWYQQALGQGPQFIFQYYREEENGRGNFPPRFSGLQFPNYSSELNVNALELDDSALYLCASTPSKDRAFTEAFFGQGTRLTVV.